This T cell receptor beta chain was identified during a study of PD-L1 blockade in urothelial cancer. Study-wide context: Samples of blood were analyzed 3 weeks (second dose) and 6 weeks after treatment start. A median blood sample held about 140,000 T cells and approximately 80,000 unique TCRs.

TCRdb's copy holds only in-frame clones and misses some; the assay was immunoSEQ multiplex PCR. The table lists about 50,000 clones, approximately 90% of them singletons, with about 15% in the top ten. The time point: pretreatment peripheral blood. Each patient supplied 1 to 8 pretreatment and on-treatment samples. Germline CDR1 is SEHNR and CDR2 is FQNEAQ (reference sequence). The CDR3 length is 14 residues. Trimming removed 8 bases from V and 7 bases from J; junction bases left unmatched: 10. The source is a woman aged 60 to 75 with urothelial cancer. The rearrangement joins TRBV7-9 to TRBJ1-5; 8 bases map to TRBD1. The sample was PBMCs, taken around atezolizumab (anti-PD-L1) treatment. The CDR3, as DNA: TGTGCCAGCGCTAATGACAGGGGAGACCAGCCCCAGCATTTT. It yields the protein CASANDRGDQPQHF.